The subject of this entry is one T cell receptor (beta chain). Looked up from germline, CDR1 is SGHAT and CDR2 is FQNNGV. The length of the CDR3 is 15 residues. After removal of 7 bases from V and 6 bases from J, the junction contained 10 bases not matched to a gene. This specimen belongs to a study of blood T cell repertoires in COVID-19. About the research overall: There were acute and convalescent COVID-19 samples, and they came from the United States, Italy and Spain.

Per the original methods: Reference gene primer amplification gave estimated nucleated cell counts. Profiled with immunoSEQ multiplex PCR; TCRdb holds only in-frame clones, not every one. Clonal size and the V and J genes are those of that table, whereas D and trimming came from the DNA. The repertoire holds about 140,000 clones, with roughly nine tenths as singletons. V and J are TRBV11-2 and TRBJ2-1; 9 positions agree with TRBD2. Sequencing was done on a sample of peripheral blood. The clonotype originates from a woman in her sixties with active COVID-19. The CDR3, as DNA: TGTGCCAGCACCGAAGCGGGAGGTCAGTCCAATGAGCAGTTCTTC. This gives the protein CASTEAGGQSNEQFF. Based on the CDR3 plus reference TRBV11-2 and TRBJ2-1, the full variable domain is EAGVAQSPRYKIIEKRQSVAFWCNPISGHATLYWYQQILGQGPKLLIQFQNNGVVDDSQLPKDRFSAERLKGVDSTLKIQPAKLEDSAVYLCASTEAGGQSNEQFFGPGTRLTVL.